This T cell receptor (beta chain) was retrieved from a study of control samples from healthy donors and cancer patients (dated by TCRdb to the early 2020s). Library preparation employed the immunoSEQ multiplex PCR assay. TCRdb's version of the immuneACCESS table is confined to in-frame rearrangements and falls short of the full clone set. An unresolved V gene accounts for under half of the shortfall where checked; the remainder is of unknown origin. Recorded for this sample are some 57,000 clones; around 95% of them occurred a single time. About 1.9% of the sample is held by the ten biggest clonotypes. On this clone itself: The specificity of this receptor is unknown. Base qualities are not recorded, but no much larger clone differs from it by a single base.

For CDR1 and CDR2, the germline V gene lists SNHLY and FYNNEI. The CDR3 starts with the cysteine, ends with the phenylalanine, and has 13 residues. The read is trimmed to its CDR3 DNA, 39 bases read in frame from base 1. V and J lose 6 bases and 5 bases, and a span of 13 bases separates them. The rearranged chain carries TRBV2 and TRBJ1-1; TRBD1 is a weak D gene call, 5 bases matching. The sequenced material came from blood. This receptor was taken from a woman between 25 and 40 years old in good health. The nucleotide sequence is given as TGTGCCAGCAGGGCAGGGATGGGAACTGAAGCTTTCTTT. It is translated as CASRAGMGTEAFF.